This T cell receptor beta chain was retrieved from a study of OX40 agonist ivuxolimab in advanced cancers. Study-wide context: Prior therapy, whether anti-PD-1, anti-PD-L1 or anti-CTLA-4, was allowed, and 30% to 40% had some. Partial responses were achieved by three patients: one hepatocellular carcinoma, two cutaneous melanoma. Points from the study as a whole: The mean number of expanded clones was higher in CD8+ T cells than in CD4+.

Some clones are missing from TCRdb's copy, which holds only in-frame ones; the method was immunoSEQ multiplex PCR. The sample consists of 40,000 to 45,000 clones, about 86% of them appearing once. J was trimmed by 2 bases and V by 4 bases; bases with no gene match: 6. This CDR3 has 14 residues. Germline V gene sequence: CDR1 SGHRS, CDR2 YFSETQ. The sampling schedule covered blood at baseline, cycle 4 day 1, and cycle 7 day 1. On this clone: As yet, its antigen is unknown.

The sequenced sample was CD4+ or CD8+ T cells sorted from blood, obtained in a trial of the OX40 agonist ivuxolimab. The clonotype originates from an adult with an advanced solid tumor such as melanoma, head and neck, liver or kidney cancer. V and J are TRBV5-1 and TRBJ2-7; 7 bases fit TRBD2. CDR3 DNA: TGCGCCAGCAGCCCTGGCGGGGGTACCTACGAGCAGTACGTC. Encoded protein: CASSPGGGTYEQYV.